Presented here are 18 T cell receptor beta chains from one specimen sequenced in a study of neurological immune-mediated disorders. MiXCR, applied by TCRdb to the 5' RACE reads, yields one record per CDR3 protein. The data show around 31,000 distinct CDR3 sequences, about 3.8% seen once. The sequencing sample was made of CD4+ T cells from blood. All receptors come from a woman in her thirties or forties in good health.

This clonotype was recorded at least ten times. The CDR3 loop is CASSLGAGGEQYF. The CDR3 region has the DNA TGTGCCAGCAGCTTGGGGGCGGGGGGCGAGCAGTACTTC. The V gene is TRBV5-5, the J gene TRBJ2-7, with TRBD2 matching over 8 bases. The CDR3 is 13 residues long. Germline trimming cut 0 bases from V and 6 bases from J; bases unmatched to any gene: 2. Germline V gives CDR1 SGHKS, CDR2 YYEKEE (reference sequence).

This clonotype was seen repeatedly, ten times or more. The chain couples TRBV7-9 to TRBJ1-5, with 10 bases identical to TRBD1. V shed 5 bases, J shed 5 bases, and the junction held 6 bases outside the gene matches. Germline V gene sequence: CDR1 SEHNR, CDR2 FQNEAQ (reference sequence). CDR3 size: 15 residues. The CDR3: CASSLGTGEYQPQHF. Written as DNA, the CDR3 is TGTGCCAGCAGCCTTGGGACAGGGGAATATCAGCCCCAGCATTTT. Together with reference TRBV7-9 and TRBJ1-5, the CDR3 gives the full variable domain: DTGVSQNPRHKITKRGQNVTFRCDPISEHNRLYWYRQTLGQGPEFLTYFQNEAQLEKSRLLSDRFSAERPKGSFSTLEIQRTEQGDSAMYLCASSLGTGEYQPQHFGDGTRLSIL.

This clonotype was counted at least ten times. The chain carries TRBV27 and TRBJ2-7; D gene unclear. Trimming stripped 7 bases from V and 6 bases from J, with 19 bases between. The CDR3 runs to 14 residues. Germline CDR1 and CDR2: MNHEY and SMNVEV (reference sequence). CDR3 DNA: TGTGCCAGCAAGGTCCCCGAACATAACGGCGAGCAGTACTTC. Its translation is CASKVPEHNGEQYF.

This clonotype was detected ten times or more. The V gene is TRBV4-1, the J gene TRBJ1-2; 9 nucleotides line up with TRBD1. Germline CDR1 reads MGHRA; CDR2 reads YSYEKL. V shed 3 bases and J 4 bases; nucleotides not matched to a gene: 9. The CDR3 runs to 16 residues. The CDR3, as DNA: TGCGCCAGCAGCCAGGGACAGGGCTCCGTTCTCTATGGCTACACCTTC. Its protein product is CASSQGQGSVLYGYTF.

This clonotype was seen repeatedly, ten times or more. This rearrangement joins TRBV3-1 to TRBJ2-1, with 12 nucleotides matching TRBD2. The CDR3 extends over 16 amino acids. The V gene's germline CDR1 is LGHDT and CDR2 YNNKEL (reference sequence). The V segment lost 4 bases and the J segment 9 bases; nucleotides outside the gene matches: 10. CDR3 nucleotides: TGTGCCAGCAGCCGAAGCTCTAGCGGGGGGGCTCGTGAGCAGTTCTTC. Translated, it gives CASSRSSSGGAREQFF.

This clonotype was seen repeatedly, ten times or more. The rearrangement joins TRBV6-5 to TRBJ2-4, with 9 bases that match TRBD1. This CDR3 spans 15 amino acids. V was clipped by 6 bases and J by 4 bases; unmatched bases: 7. Germline assignment: CDR1 MNHEY and CDR2 SVGAGI. CDR3 coding DNA: TGTGCCAGCAGGGGGGCAGGACAGGGGAAAAACATTCAGTACTTC. Translating gives CASRGAGQGKNIQYF.

At least ten counts were recorded for this clonotype. The rearrangement links TRBV14 to TRBJ1-1, with no clear D. Germline V CDR1 and CDR2: SGHDN, FVKESK. Trimming removed 0 bases from V and 8 bases from J, with 10 bases in between. This CDR3 has 13 amino acids. The CDR3 DNA reads TGTGCCAGCAGCCAAGAAAGAGTAGGAGAAGCTTTCTTT. Protein product: CASSQERVGEAFF.

This clonotype has a count of ten or more. This rearrangement joins TRBV5-1 to TRBJ2-1, with D maybe TRBD1 (5 bases). The CDR3 length is 15 residues. Germline CDR1 and CDR2: SGHRS and YFSETQ. Trimming removed 4 bases from V and 2 bases from J, with 13 bases in between. Here the CDR3 DNA reads TGCGCCAGCAGCGGCGACAGTTCTCCCTACAATGAGCAGTTCTTC. It specifies CASSGDSSPYNEQFF.

Ten or more counts support this clonotype. This chain uses TRBV6-5 with TRBJ2-6, with D perhaps matching TRBD1 (5 bases). This CDR3 region has 21 residues. V shed 0 bases and J shed 0 bases, with 21 bases lying between them. From germline, CDR1 is MNHEY and CDR2 SVGAGI. In DNA form, the CDR3 reads TGTGCCAGCAGTTACTCGGACCTTGGAGACAGAGCCATCTCTGGGGCCAACGTCCTGACTTTC. Encoded protein: CASSYSDLGDRAISGANVLTF.

This clonotype rates as medium-sized (0.01 to 0.1%). The genes are TRBV5-1 and TRBJ1-1, with a tentative D call TRBD1 (6 bases). Looked up from germline, CDR1 is SGHRS and CDR2 is YFSETQ. The CDR3 has 17 residues. Trimming took off 1 base at V and 0 bases at J, with 16 bases between the two ends. CDR3 DNA: TGCGCCAGCAGCTTGCGTCCCTCCGGGACATTGAACACTGAAGCTTTCTTT. Protein product: CASSLRPSGTLNTEAFF.

There are many counts of this clonotype. The chain joins TRBV29-1 to TRBJ2-3; D gene uncertain. The CDR3 contains 13 residues. V was pared by 3 bases and J by 0 bases, with 7 bases between. Germline V gene lookup returns CDR1 SQVTM and CDR2 ANQGSEA. In DNA form, the CDR3 reads TGCAGCGTTGACGTGACTAGCACAGATACGCAGTATTTT. Amino acids: CSVDVTSTDTQYF.

This clonotype was counted at least ten times. This chain joins TRBV7-2 and TRBJ2-3; D might be TRBD2 (6 bases). CDR1 is SGHTA, CDR2 FQGNSA, per germline. This CDR3 contains 15 residues. V was shortened by 5 bases and J by 0 bases, with 12 bases between the two germline ends. CDR3 sequence: CASSPAGTSTDTQYF. The CDR3 bases are TGTGCCAGCAGCCCCGCTGGGACTAGCACAGATACGCAGTATTTT.

This clonotype was counted ten times or more. This chain joins TRBV5-1 and TRBJ1-4, with 10 bases lining up with TRBD1. Trimming at V came to 5 bases and at J to 3 bases, leaving 7 bases not matched to a gene. The CDR3 is 16 amino acids. Germline V CDR1 and CDR2: SGHRS, YFSETQ. The CDR3 loop reads CASRSGTGASNEKLFF. The CDR3 nucleotides read TGCGCCAGCAGGTCCGGGACAGGGGCGTCTAATGAAAAACTGTTTTTT.

This clonotype was counted many times. Written as DNA, the CDR3 is TGCGCCAGCAGCTTGGAAAGCTCCTATAATTCACCCCTCCACTTT. Translated, it gives CASSLESSYNSPLHF. The chain employs TRBV5-1 and TRBJ1-6; D is uncertain. Germline values: CDR1 SGHRS, CDR2 YFSETQ. The CDR3 sequence is 15 residues long. Trimming pared 0 bases from V and 0 bases from J, leaving 4 bases between.

The V call is TRBV15, the J call TRBJ1-2, with 7 bases that match TRBD1. Per germline, CDR1 LNHNV and CDR2 YYDKDF (reference sequence). The CDR3 has 16 residues. Germline trimming cut 4 bases from V and 2 bases from J; bases unmatched to any gene: 10. The CDR3 sequence: CATSIGGTEGNYGYTF. The CDR3 nucleotides are TGTGCCACCAGCATAGGGGGGACAGAAGGAAACTATGGCTACACCTTC. The whole variable domain, remainder taken from reference TRBV15 and TRBJ1-2, is DAMVIQNPRYQVTQFGKPVTLSCSQTLNHNVMYWYQQKSSQAPKLLFHYYDKDFNNEADTPDNFQSRRPNTSFCFLDIRSPGLGDTAMYLCATSIGGTEGNYGYTFGSGTRLTVV.

This clonotype was counted at least ten times. The gene calls are TRBV4-1 and TRBJ1-6; 7 bases match TRBD1. The V and J ends lost 3 bases and 6 bases, in that order; junction bases with no gene match: 8. The germline V gene encodes CDR1 MGHRA and CDR2 YSYEKL. The CDR3 length is 16 residues. The CDR3 DNA reads as TGCGCCAGCAGCCAGCGGACAGGCGGGGTTAATTCACCCCTCCACTTT. Translating gives CASSQRTGGVNSPLHF.

Many counts were recorded for this clonotype. CDR3 nucleotides: TGTGCCAGTTTTGGGGGATCCATGAACACTGAAGCTTTCTTT. Translated, it gives CASFGGSMNTEAFF. The J gene is TRBJ1-1, the V gene TRBV5-6, with a possible D match to TRBD1 (5 bases). Looked up from germline, CDR1 is SGHDT and CDR2 is YYEEEE. Trimming stripped 8 bases from V and 0 bases from J, with 14 bases between. This CDR3 is built from 14 residues.

This clonotype was counted many times. This chain uses TRBV9 with TRBJ2-6; D might be TRBD2 (5 bases). V shed 6 bases and J shed 4 bases, with 8 bases lying between them. The CDR3 extends over 13 amino acids. Germline loops: CDR1 SGDLS, CDR2 YYNGEE. CDR3 coding DNA: TGTGCCAGCATGCGGGTCGGGGCCAACGTCCTGACTTTC. Its protein is CASMRVGANVLTF.